Below, 18 T cell receptor beta chains from the same sample are listed, as sequenced in a study of blood T cell repertoires in COVID-19. Profiling relied on immunoSEQ multiplex PCR, and the TCRdb table lists in-frame clones only, not all of them. The profile shows about 62,000 clones, just over 85% of them singletons. The material sequenced was peripheral blood. These receptor sequences come from a woman of 80 years or more with acute or convalescent COVID-19.

The chain uses TRBV6-5 and TRBJ1-2; 10 nucleotides line up with TRBD1. The CDR3 length is 14 residues. CDR1 is MNHEY and CDR2 is SVGAGI in the germline V gene. V trimming: 6 bases; J trimming: 5 bases; junction bases outside the gene matches: 6. CDR3: CASSVAGQGYGYTF. The CDR3 DNA is TGTGCCAGCAGCGTTGCGGGACAGGGGTATGGCTACACCTTC.

The genes are TRBV5-6 and TRBJ1-2; D is unresolved. Germline V gene sequence: CDR1 SGHDT, CDR2 YYEEEE. The CDR3 is 13 residues long. V shed 0 bases and J shed 8 bases, with 11 bases lying between them. The DNA of the CDR3 is TGTGCCAGCAGCTTGGCCTCTAGAAGGGGCTACACCTTC. Protein: CASSLASRRGYTF.

About this clone itself: The same CDR3 also results from other DNA sequences found in this sample. The rearrangement joins TRBV5-1 to TRBJ1-2; TRBD1 agrees at 10 bases. The germline V gene has CDR1 SGHRS and CDR2 YFSETQ. V dropped 4 bases and J dropped 0; count of bases not matched to a gene: 3. CDR3 length: 15 residues. CDR3 protein: CASSLGQGANYGYTF. For the CDR3, the DNA is TGCGCCAGCAGCCTAGGACAGGGGGCTAACTATGGCTACACCTTC.

The chain combines TRBV2 with TRBJ2-3; 7 bases are shared with TRBD2. The V segment lost 6 bases and the J segment 2 bases; nucleotides outside the gene matches: 5. The CDR3 is 14 residues long. Germline V CDR1 and CDR2: SNHLY, FYNNEI. CDR3 residues: CASRFSGVTDTQYF. The CDR3 DNA follows: TGTGCCAGCAGGTTCAGCGGGGTCACAGATACGCAGTATTTT.

This clone was seen a few times. The chain joins TRBV6-6 to TRBJ2-7; TRBD1 matches 7 bases. CDR1 MNHNY and CDR2 SVGAGI come from the germline V gene (reference sequence). The CDR3 has 14 residues. Unmatched junction bases numbered 8, after V lost 6 bases and J lost 3 bases. CDR3 DNA sequence: TGTGCCAGCAGAAAGGGGAGACAGGGCTACGAGCAGTACTTC. The encoded protein is CASRKGRQGYEQYF.

The chain links TRBV5-8 to TRBJ2-5, with D perhaps matching TRBD1 (6 bases). There are 14 residues in the CDR3. Germline V gene lookup returns CDR1 SGHTS and CDR2 YDEGEE. V was shortened by 4 bases and J by 1 base, with 11 bases between the two germline ends. CDR3 DNA: TGTGCCAGCAGCGCCGGACAGACCCAAGAGACCCAGTACTTC. This sequence encodes CASSAGQTQETQYF.

The rearrangement joins TRBV5-1 to TRBJ1-5, with D perhaps matching TRBD1 (5 bases). The ends were cut back, 4 bases at V and 1 base at J, with 12 bases in the middle. CDR1 and CDR2 from the germline V gene are SGHRS and YFSETQ. CDR3 length equals 15 residues. CDR3 DNA sequence: TGCGCCAGCAGCCCCGGGGGGGAAAGCAATCAGCCCCAGCATTTT. Translated, it gives CASSPGGESNQPQHF.

CDR3: CASSPQGALGEQYF. CDR3 DNA sequence: TGTGCCAGCAGCCCGCAGGGGGCTTTGGGGGAGCAGTACTTC. The V gene is TRBV11-2, the J gene TRBJ2-7; TRBD1 matches at 8 bases. This CDR3 is built from 14 residues. V gave up 5 bases and J gave up 7 bases; unmatched junction bases: 10. The germline CDR1 and CDR2 sequences are SGHAT and FQNNGV.

This clone was seen once. The chain couples TRBV5-1 to TRBJ1-1, with 8 bases that match TRBD1. Looked up from germline, CDR1 is SGHRS and CDR2 is YFSETQ. This CDR3 is 14 amino acids long. J lost 1 base, V lost 4 bases, and 3 bases had no gene match. This CDR3 reads CASSGQGRNTEAFF. The CDR3 region has the DNA TGCGCCAGCAGCGGACAGGGAAGGAACACTGAAGCTTTCTTT.

The chain joins TRBV7-2 to TRBJ2-1; D possibly corresponds to TRBD1 (6 bases). The CDR3 totals 12 residues. Between the trimmed V and J ends, which lost 5 bases and 10 bases, there was a span of 12 bases. From germline, CDR1 is SGHTA and CDR2 FQGNSA. The CDR3 DNA is TGTGCCAGCAGCGAACAGGGCTGGGAGCAGTTCTTC. It codes for CASSEQGWEQFF. Using reference TRBV7-2 and TRBJ2-1 for the parts outside the CDR3, the full variable domain is GAGVSQSPSNKVTEKGKDVELRCDPISGHTALYWYRQSLGQGLEFLIYFQGNSAPDKSGLPSDRFSAERTGGSVSTLTIQRTQQEDSAVYLCASSEQGWEQFFGPGTRLTVL.

The gene calls are TRBV30 and TRBJ2-5; tentative D call: TRBD2 (6 bases). Trimming cost V 1 base and J 4 bases, with 16 bases left between them. The CDR3 sequence is 15 residues long. In germline, CDR1 is GTSNPN, CDR2 SVGIG (reference sequence). The DNA of the CDR3 is TGTGCCTGGAGTGCCTTGGGCCCCGGGGGAGAGACCCAGTACTTC. Translating gives CAWSALGPGGETQYF.

The chain uses TRBV28 and TRBJ1-1; 11 bases align to TRBD1. The CDR3 is 15 amino acids. CDR1 MDHEN and CDR2 SYDVKM come from the germline V gene. With 6 bases clipped from V and 2 bases from J, the junction kept 5 bases outside the gene matches. In DNA, the CDR3 is TGTGCCAGCAGCCCCGGACAGGGGGCTAACACTGAAGCTTTCTTT. As protein: CASSPGQGANTEAFF.

The chain combines TRBV6-1 with TRBJ2-5, with D unresolved. V shed 1 base and J shed 5 bases, with 11 bases lying between them. This CDR3 has 14 amino acids. Germline lookup yields CDR1 MNHNS and CDR2 SASEGT. The CDR3 DNA sequence: TGTGCCAGCAGTGAAGGTGGTAGCAGTGAGACCCAGTACTTC. It translates to CASSEGGSSETQYF.

This sequence joins TRBV6-2 or TRBV6-3 and TRBJ1-5; a weak D match, TRBD1 (6 bases). Germline-derived CDR1 and CDR2 are MNHEY and SVGEGT. The CDR3 extends over 14 amino acids. Trimming took off 6 bases at V and 1 base at J, with 10 bases between the two ends. Written as DNA, the CDR3 is TGTGCCAGCAGCCGACAGGAGAGCAATCAGCCCCAGCATTTT. This sequence encodes CASSRQESNQPQHF.

This chain uses TRBV19 with TRBJ2-1; 7 bases line up with TRBD1. V trimming: 5 bases; J trimming: 6 bases; junction bases outside the gene matches: 7. The CDR3 contains 14 residues. Germline CDR1 reads LNHDA; CDR2 reads SQIVND (reference sequence). The DNA of the CDR3 is TGTGCCAGTAGTGGAGACAGGGCAGGCAATGAGCAGTTCTTC. This gives the protein CASSGDRAGNEQFF. The variable domain in full, completed from reference TRBV19 and TRBJ2-1, reads DGGITQSPKYLFRKEGQNVTLSCEQNLNHDAMYWYRQDPGQGLRLIYYSQIVNDFQKGDIAEGYSVSREKKESFPLTVTSAQKNPTAFYLCASSGDRAGNEQFFGPGTRLTVL.

The chain carries TRBV28 and TRBJ1-2, with D hard to call. The germline V gene has CDR1 MDHEN and CDR2 SYDVKM. V was clipped by 4 bases and J by 4 bases, with 13 bases between them. This CDR3 spans 14 amino acids. The CDR3 sequence is CASSSPRGSYGYTF. CDR3 nucleotides: TGTGCCAGCAGTTCCCCCCGGGGAAGCTATGGCTACACCTTC.

The chain uses TRBV9 and TRBJ1-6, with D possibly TRBD1 on 5 matching bases. The V end lost 0 bases, the J end lost 9 bases, and 10 bases lay between the germline ends. CDR1 is SGDLS and CDR2 is YYNGEE in the germline V gene. This CDR3 spans 14 amino acids. The CDR3, as DNA: TGTGCCAGCAGCGTAGAGGGGTCGGGTTCACCCCTCCACTTT. Protein sequence: CASSVEGSGSPLHF.

V is TRBV6-5 and J is TRBJ1-5, with a tentative D call TRBD1 (5 bases). The germline CDR1 and CDR2 sequences are MNHEY and SVGAGI. V was shortened by 6 bases and J by 7 bases, with 19 bases between the two germline ends. CDR3 length: 15 amino acids. CDR3 DNA: TGTGCCAGCAGCCCGGACGGCAGTAGGGGACAGCCCCAGCATTTT. Translated, it gives CASSPDGSRGQPQHF.